This paragraph covers one TCR beta chain sequence. What it binds is unknown. This sample is part of a study of metastatic and nonmetastatic thyroid tumors. About the study: Across blood and tumor or nodule tissue, repertoires from malignant and benign thyroid patients were compared with one another.

CDR3 size: 15 residues. V dropped 4 bases and J dropped 6; count of bases not matched to a gene: 5. The V gene's germline CDR1 is LGHDT and CDR2 YNNKEL (reference sequence). Whole-study results and caveats: The reported finding was significantly higher TCR beta diversity in malignant thyroid tumors relative to benign nodules, in blood and tumor.

TCRdb re-analyzed the PCR reads using MiXCR. The data show around 13,000 clones, around 10% seen once. Thyroid surgery was performed in patients who had received no treatment beforehand. Sequencing used blood. J is TRBJ2-1 and V is TRBV3-1; 11 positions match TRBD1. This receptor was taken from a female donor with papillary thyroid cancer or a benign thyroid nodule (not recorded which). Some clones in this sample may be carry-over from other donors' samples. CDR3 amino acids: CASSLGQGASNEQFF. DNA for the CDR3: TGTGCCAGCAGCCTTGGACAGGGGGCTTCCAATGAGCAGTTCTTC.